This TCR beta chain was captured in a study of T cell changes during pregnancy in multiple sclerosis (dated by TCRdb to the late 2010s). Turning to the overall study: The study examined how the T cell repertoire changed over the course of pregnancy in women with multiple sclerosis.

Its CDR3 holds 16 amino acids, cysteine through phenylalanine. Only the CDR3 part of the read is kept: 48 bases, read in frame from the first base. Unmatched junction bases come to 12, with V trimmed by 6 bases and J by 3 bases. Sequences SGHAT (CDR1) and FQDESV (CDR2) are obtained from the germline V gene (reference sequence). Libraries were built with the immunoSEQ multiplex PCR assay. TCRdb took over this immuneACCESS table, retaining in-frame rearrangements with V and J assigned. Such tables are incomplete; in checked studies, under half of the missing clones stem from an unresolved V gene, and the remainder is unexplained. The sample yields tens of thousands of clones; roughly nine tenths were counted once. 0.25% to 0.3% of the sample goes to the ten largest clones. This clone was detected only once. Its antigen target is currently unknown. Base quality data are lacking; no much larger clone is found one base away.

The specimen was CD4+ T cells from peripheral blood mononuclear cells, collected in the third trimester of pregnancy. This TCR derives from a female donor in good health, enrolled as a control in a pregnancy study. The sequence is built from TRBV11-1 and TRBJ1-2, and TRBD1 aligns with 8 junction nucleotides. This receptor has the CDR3 CASSLTGQGRDYGYTF. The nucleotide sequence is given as TGTGCCAGCAGTCTTACCGGACAGGGTCGCGACTATGGCTACACCTTC.